A single TCR beta chain is shown here with its context. This sample was taken from a study of CD8 T cells in Susac syndrome. RNA amounts of 0.5 to 1 ug underwent reverse transcription with random hexamers. Each CDR3 protein is one row after TCRdb ran MiXCR on the immunoSEQ multiplex PCR reads. This sample yields about 150,000 distinct CDR3 sequences, of which about 94% are seen a single time; roughly 0.21% belongs to the top ten. V dropped 3 bases and J dropped 0 bases, with 12 bases sitting between them. This CDR3 has 16 amino acids. From germline, CDR1 is SNHLY and CDR2 FYNNEI. The sequenced sample was CD8+ T cells from PBMCs. The rearrangement links TRBV2 to TRBJ2-4, with a tentative D call TRBD1 (5 bases). The source is a human donor with multiple sclerosis. CDR3: CASSEGRSLAKNIQYF. CDR3 nucleotide sequence: TGTGCCAGCAGTGAGGGGCGCAGTCTAGCCAAAAACATTCAGTACTTC.